The 7 T cell receptor beta chains reported below all come from one sample, sequenced in a study of metastatic and nonmetastatic thyroid tumors. Patients were all untreated before their thyroid surgery. TCRdb reprocessed the PCR reads using MiXCR. Altogether about 23,000 clones are present, roughly a quarter being singletons, with the ten largest covering 5.4%. The sequenced sample was tumor tissue. These receptor sequences come from a female donor with papillary thyroid cancer or a benign thyroid nodule (not recorded which). Some clones in this sample may be carry-over from other donors' samples.

By share of the sample, this clone is medium-sized (0.01 to 0.1%). V is TRBV6-1 and J is TRBJ1-2; D uncertain. Deletions cut 6 bases from V and 3 bases from J, with 20 bases between. The CDR3 runs to 16 residues. Germline V lookup: CDR1 MNHNS, CDR2 SASEGT. The CDR3 region has the DNA TGTGCCAGCAGGCCTTCAACGGTGCTATCACACTATGGCTACACCTTC. Its protein product is CASRPSTVLSHYGYTF.

As regards this clone: At one boundary the junction diverges from the germline segment, which might be a read error. This chain connects TRBV5-5 to TRBJ2-1, with a tentative D call TRBD1 (6 bases). The germline V gene has CDR1 SGHKS and CDR2 YYEKEE (reference sequence). This CDR3 contains 15 residues. Here the CDR3 reads CASSCTGSSYNDQFF. DNA of the CDR3: TGTGCCAGCAGCTGTACAGGGAGCTCCTACAATGATCAGTTCTTC.

The chain is built from TRBV2 and TRBJ2-7; TRBD1 might be the D (5 bases). CDR1 SNHLY and CDR2 FYNNEI come from the germline V gene. V lost 4 bases and J 4 bases, leaving 17 bases between the germline ends. The CDR3 totals 15 residues. CDR3 nucleotides: TGTGCCAGCAGTGTACAGGATATTACCTCGTACGAGCAGTACTTC. Amino acids: CASSVQDITSYEQYF.

In this sample, this clone turned up many times. CDR3 residues: CASSKTSGGADEQYF. DNA of the CDR3: TGTGCCAGCAGCAAAACTAGCGGGGGGGCCGACGAGCAGTACTTC. V usage is TRBV7-9 and J usage is TRBJ2-7, with 13 bases fitting TRBD2. Looked up from germline, CDR1 is SEHNR and CDR2 is FQNEAQ (reference sequence). The CDR3 contains 15 residues. After removal of 5 bases from V and 5 bases from J, the junction contained 6 bases not matched to a gene. Combining the CDR3 with reference TRBV7-9 and TRBJ2-7 gives the whole variable domain DTGVSQNPRHKITKRGQNVTFRCDPISEHNRLYWYRQTLGQGPEFLTYFQNEAQLEKSRLLSDRFSAERPKGSFSTLEIQRTEQGDSAMYLCASSKTSGGADEQYFGPGTRLTVT.

This clone has at least ten counts. The rearrangement uses TRBV5-1 and TRBJ2-3, with 7 bases aligning to TRBD2. V trimming: 2 bases; J trimming: 3 bases; junction bases outside the gene matches: 9. In germline, CDR1 is SGHRS, CDR2 YFSETQ. This CDR3 region has 16 residues. The CDR3 coding sequence is TGCGCCAGCAGCTTATCTACTAGCGAGGTGACAGATACGCAGTATTTT. This translates into CASSLSTSEVTDTQYF.

This clone appeared many times. The chain joins TRBV7-2 to TRBJ1-5; D gene unclear. Per the germline V gene, CDR1 is SGHTA and CDR2 is FQGNSA. CDR3 size: 13 residues. Trimming cost V 0 bases and J 8 bases, with 8 bases left between them. The CDR3 is CASSLAFGEPQHF. CDR3 sequence (DNA): TGTGCCAGCAGCTTAGCGTTCGGGGAGCCCCAGCATTTT.

This clone has a count of ten or more. This CDR3 is CASSYRDNYEQYF. CDR3 nucleotide sequence: TGTGCCAGCAGTTACCGGGACAACTACGAGCAGTACTTC. The chain combines TRBV6-2 or TRBV6-3 with TRBJ2-7, with D perhaps TRBD1 (6 bases). V lost 2 bases to trimming and J lost 3 bases, with 8 bases between them. CDR1 MNHEY and CDR2 SVGEGT come from the germline V gene. The CDR3 sequence is 13 residues long.